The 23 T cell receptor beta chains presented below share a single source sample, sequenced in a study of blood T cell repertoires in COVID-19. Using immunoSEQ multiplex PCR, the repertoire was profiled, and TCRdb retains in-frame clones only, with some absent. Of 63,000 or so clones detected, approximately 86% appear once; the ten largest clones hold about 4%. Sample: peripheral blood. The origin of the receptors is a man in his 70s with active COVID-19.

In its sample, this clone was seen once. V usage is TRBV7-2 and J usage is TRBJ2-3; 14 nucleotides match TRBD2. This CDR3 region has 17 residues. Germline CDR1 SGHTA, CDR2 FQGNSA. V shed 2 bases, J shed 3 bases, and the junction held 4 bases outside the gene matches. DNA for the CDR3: TGTGCCAGCAGCTTAACCGGGACTAGCGGGAGTACAGATACGCAGTATTTT. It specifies CASSLTGTSGSTDTQYF.

In nucleotides, the CDR3 is TGTGCCAGCAGCCGGACAGGGGATTGGGAGCAGTACTTC. It codes for CASSRTGDWEQYF. This chain links TRBV13 with TRBJ2-7, with TRBD1 matching 9 bases. Trimming cost V 5 bases and J 7 bases; bases outside gene matches: 6. The CDR3 has 13 residues. Germline CDR1 is PRHDT and CDR2 is FYEKMQ (reference sequence).

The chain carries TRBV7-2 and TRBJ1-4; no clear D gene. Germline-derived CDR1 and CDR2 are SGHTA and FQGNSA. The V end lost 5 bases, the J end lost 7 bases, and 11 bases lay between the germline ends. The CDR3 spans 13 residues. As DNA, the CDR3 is TGTGCCAGCAGCCGCCCCCTAGGTGAAAAACTGTTTTTT. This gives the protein CASSRPLGEKLFF.

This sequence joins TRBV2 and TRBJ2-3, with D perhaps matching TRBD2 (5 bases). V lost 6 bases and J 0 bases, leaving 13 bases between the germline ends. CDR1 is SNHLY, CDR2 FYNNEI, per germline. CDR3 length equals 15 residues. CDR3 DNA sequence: TGTGCCAGCAGCGCCGGACTTCCTAGCACAGATACGCAGTATTTT. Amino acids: CASSAGLPSTDTQYF.

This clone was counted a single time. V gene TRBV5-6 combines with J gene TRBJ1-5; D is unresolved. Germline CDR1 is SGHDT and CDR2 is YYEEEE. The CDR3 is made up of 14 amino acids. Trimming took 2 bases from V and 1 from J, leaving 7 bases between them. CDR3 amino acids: CASSFLASNQPQHF. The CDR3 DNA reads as TGTGCCAGCAGCTTCCTGGCCAGCAATCAGCCCCAGCATTTT.

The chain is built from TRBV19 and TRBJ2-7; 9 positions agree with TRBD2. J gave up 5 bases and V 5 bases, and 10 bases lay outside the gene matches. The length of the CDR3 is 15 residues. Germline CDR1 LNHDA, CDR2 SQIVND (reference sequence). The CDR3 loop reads CASSEGGGVRDEQYF. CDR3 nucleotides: TGTGCCAGTAGTGAAGGCGGGGGGGTGCGGGACGAGCAGTACTTC. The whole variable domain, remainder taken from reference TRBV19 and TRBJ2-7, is DGGITQSPKYLFRKEGQNVTLSCEQNLNHDAMYWYRQDPGQGLRLIYYSQIVNDFQKGDIAEGYSVSREKKESFPLTVTSAQKNPTAFYLCASSEGGGVRDEQYFGPGTRLTVT.

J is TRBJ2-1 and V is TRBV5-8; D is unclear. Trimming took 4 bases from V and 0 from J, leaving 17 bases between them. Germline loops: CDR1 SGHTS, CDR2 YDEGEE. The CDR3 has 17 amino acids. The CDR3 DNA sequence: TGTGCCAGCAGCCCCAGAGACCCCCGAGGCTCCTACAATGAGCAGTTCTTC. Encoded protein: CASSPRDPRGSYNEQFF.

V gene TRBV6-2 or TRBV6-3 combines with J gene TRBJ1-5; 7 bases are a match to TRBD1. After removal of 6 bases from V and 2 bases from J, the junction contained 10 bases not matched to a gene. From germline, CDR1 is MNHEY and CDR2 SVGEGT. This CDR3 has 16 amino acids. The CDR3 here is CASSRSGTAGNQPQHF. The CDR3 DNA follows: TGTGCCAGCAGCCGATCCGGGACAGCGGGCAATCAGCCCCAGCATTTT.

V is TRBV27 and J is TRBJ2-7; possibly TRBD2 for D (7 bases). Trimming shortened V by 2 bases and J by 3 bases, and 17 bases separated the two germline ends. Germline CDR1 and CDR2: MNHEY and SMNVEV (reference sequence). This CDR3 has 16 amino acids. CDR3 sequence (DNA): TGTGCCAGCAGTTTAAGGGGGGGCAGGGGAGTCTACGAGCAGTACTTC. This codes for CASSLRGGRGVYEQYF.

The CDR3 here is CAIGLAGGTNEQFF. The CDR3 DNA sequence: TGTGCCATCGGGCTAGCGGGAGGTACGAATGAGCAGTTCTTC. The chain has TRBV10-3 and TRBJ2-1; 11 bases are a match to TRBD2. The trim removed 8 bases at V and 7 bases at J, leaving 7 bases unmatched. The CDR3 sequence is 14 residues long. The germline CDR1 and CDR2 sequences are ENHRY and SYGVKD.

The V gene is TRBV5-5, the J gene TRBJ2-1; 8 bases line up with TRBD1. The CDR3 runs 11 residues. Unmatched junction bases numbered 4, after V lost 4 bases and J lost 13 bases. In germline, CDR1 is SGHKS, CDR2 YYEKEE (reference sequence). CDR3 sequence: CASSQGATQFF. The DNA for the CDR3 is TGTGCCAGCAGCCAGGGGGCAACCCAGTTCTTC.

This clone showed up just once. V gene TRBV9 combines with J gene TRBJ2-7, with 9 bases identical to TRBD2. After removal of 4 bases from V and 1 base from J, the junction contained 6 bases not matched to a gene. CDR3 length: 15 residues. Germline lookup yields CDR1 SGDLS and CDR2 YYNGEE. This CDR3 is CASSPLAGGSYEQYF. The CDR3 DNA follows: TGTGCCAGCAGCCCCCTGGCGGGAGGGTCCTACGAGCAGTACTTC.

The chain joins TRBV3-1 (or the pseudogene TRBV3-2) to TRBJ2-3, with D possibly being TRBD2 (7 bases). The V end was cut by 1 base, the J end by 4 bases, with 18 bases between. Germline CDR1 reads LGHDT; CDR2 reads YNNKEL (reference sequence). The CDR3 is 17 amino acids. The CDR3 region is CASSQGGGQRGADTQYF. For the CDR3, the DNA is TGTGCCAGCAGCCAAGGCGGGGGTCAAAGGGGGGCAGATACGCAGTATTTT.

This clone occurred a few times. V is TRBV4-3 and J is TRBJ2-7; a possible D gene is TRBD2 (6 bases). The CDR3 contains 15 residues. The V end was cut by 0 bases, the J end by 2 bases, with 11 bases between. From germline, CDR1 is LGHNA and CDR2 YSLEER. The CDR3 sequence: CASSQDLGLTYEQYF. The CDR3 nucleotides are TGCGCCAGCAGCCAAGATTTGGGACTCACCTACGAGCAGTACTTC.

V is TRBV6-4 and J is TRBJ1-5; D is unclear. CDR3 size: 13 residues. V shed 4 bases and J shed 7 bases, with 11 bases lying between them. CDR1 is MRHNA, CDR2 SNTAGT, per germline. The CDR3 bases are TGTGCCAGCAGTGGAGAGGGAGGGCAGCCCCAGCATTTT. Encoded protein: CASSGEGGQPQHF.

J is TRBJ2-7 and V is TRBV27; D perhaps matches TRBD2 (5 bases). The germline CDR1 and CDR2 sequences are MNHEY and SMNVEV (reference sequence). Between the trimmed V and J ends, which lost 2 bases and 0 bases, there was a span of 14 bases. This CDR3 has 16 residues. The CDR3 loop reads CASSLLTTGSSYEQYF. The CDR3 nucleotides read TGTGCCAGCAGTTTACTAACAACGGGAAGCTCCTACGAGCAGTACTTC.

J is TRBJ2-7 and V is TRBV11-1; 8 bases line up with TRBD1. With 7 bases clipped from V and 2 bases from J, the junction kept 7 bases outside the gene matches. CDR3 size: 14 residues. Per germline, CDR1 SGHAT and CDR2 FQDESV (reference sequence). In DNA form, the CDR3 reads TGTGCCAGCACCCGGACAGGGAGCACCTACGAGCAGTACTTC. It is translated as CASTRTGSTYEQYF.

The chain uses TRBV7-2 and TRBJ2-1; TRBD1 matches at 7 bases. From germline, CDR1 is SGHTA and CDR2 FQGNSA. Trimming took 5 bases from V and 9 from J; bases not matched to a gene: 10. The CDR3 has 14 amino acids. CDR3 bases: TGTGCCAGCAGCCAGGGGGTGGCGGGCGGTGAGCAGTTCTTC. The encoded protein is CASSQGVAGGEQFF.

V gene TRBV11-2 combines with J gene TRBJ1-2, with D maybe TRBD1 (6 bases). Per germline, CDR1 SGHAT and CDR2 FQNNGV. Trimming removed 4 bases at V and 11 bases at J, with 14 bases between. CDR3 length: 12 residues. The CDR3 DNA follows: TGTGCCAGCAGCTCAGGAAGGGGGTTATACACCTTC. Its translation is CASSSGRGLYTF.

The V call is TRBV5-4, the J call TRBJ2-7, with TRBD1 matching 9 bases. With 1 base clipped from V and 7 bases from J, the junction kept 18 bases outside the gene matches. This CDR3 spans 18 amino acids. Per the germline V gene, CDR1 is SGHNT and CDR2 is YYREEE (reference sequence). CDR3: CASSLPGQGVSGLGEQYF. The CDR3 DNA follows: TGTGCCAGCAGCTTGCCGGGACAGGGAGTCTCCGGCTTGGGGGAGCAGTACTTC.

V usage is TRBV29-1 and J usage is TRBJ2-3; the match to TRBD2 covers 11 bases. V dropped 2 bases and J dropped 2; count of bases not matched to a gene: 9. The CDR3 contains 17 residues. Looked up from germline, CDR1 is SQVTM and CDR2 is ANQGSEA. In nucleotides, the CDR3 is TGCAGCGTTGAAAAAACGGGACTAGCGGTCTACACAGATACGCAGTATTTT. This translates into CSVEKTGLAVYTDTQYF.

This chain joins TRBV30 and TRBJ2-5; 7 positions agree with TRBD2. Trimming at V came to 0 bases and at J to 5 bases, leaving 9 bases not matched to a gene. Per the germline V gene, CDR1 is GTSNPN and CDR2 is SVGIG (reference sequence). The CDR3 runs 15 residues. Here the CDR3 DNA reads TGTGCCTGGAGTGTAATGGCGGGAGCGTTTGAGACCCAGTACTTC. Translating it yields CAWSVMAGAFETQYF. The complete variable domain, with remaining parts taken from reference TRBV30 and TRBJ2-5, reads SQTIHQWPATLVQPVGSPLSLECTVEGTSNPNLYWYRQAAGRGLQLLFYSVGIGQISSEVPQNLSASRPQDRQFILSSKKLLLSDSGFYLCAWSVMAGAFETQYFGPGTRLLVL.

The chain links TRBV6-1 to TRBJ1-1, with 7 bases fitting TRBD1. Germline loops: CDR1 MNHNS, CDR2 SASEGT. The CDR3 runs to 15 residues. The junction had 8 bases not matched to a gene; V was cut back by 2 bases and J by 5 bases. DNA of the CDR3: TGTGCCAGCAGTGAAATTGGGGGCAGGGGGACTGAAGCTTTCTTT. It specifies CASSEIGGRGTEAFF.